This T cell receptor (beta chain) was found in a study of blood T cells in healthy people across ages. Alongside a J-beta primer mix, a sample-barcoded 5' primer served in a second PCR lasting about 7 to 11 cycles. TCRdb ran MiXCR on the 5' RACE reads and lists one entry per CDR3 protein. Counted here are over 950,000 distinct CDR3 sequences, 35% to 40% occurring once; the ten biggest clones make up around 14%. V shed 0 bases and J shed 6 bases, with 18 bases lying between them. The CDR3 covers 16 residues. The germline V gene has CDR1 SGHRS and CDR2 YFSETQ. The donors, all healthy, were Caucasians living in Russia, aged about 6 to 100.

This chain uses TRBV5-1 with TRBJ1-2; D ambiguous. The source of this sequence is a man aged 18 to 30 in good health. Sequenced: blood. CDR3 nucleotide sequence: TGCGCCAGCAGCTTGGGCCTTCAGGCGGCTCTAAATGGCTACACCTTC. It translates to CASSLGLQAALNGYTF. Based on the CDR3 plus reference TRBV5-1 and TRBJ1-2, the full variable domain is KAGVTQTPRYLIKTRGQQVTLSCSPISGHRSVSWYQQTPGQGLQFLFEYFSETQRNKGNFPGRFSGRQFSNSRSEMNVSTLELGDSALYLCASSLGLQAALNGYTFGSGTRLTVV.